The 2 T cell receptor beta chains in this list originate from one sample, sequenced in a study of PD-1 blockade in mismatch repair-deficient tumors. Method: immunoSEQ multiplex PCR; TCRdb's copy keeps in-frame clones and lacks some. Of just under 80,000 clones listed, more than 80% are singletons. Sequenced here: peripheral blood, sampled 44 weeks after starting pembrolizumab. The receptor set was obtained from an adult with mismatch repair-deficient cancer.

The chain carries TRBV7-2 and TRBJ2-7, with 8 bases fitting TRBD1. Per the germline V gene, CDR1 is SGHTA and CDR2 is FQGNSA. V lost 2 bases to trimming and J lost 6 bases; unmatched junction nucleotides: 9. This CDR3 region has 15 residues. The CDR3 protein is CASSLQTRGRGEQYF. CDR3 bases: TGTGCCAGCAGCTTACAAACCAGGGGGCGCGGCGAGCAGTACTTC.

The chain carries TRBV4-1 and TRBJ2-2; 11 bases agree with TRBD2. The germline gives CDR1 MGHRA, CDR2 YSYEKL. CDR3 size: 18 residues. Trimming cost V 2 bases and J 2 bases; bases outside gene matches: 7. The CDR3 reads CASSQRAGLAVNTGELFF. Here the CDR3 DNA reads TGCGCCAGCAGCCAACGAGCGGGACTAGCGGTTAACACCGGGGAGCTGTTTTTT.